The present T cell receptor (beta chain) was sequenced within a study of long-term antiretroviral therapy in people with HIV. The V gene end was trimmed by 3 bases and the J gene end by 2 bases; junction bases not matched to a gene: 6. The CDR3 is 15 residues long. CDR1 and CDR2 from the germline V gene are SGHRS and YFSETQ. An immunoSEQ assay, version v3.0, was performed at survey level. Clones were sequenced by immunoSEQ multiplex PCR, and TCRdb holds only the in-frame ones, with some missing. The sample lists under 45,000 clones; under 85% were seen once. Participants living with HIV all received treatment in the United States.

Specimen: unsorted PBMCs, collected 1 year after starting antiretroviral therapy. The chain combines TRBV5-1 with TRBJ2-3; 7 positions match TRBD2. The sequence was obtained from a man between 18 and 35 years old with HIV. Here the CDR3 DNA reads TGCGCCAGCAGCTACCGGGACTACCACACAGATACGCAGTATTTT. Translation gives CASSYRDYHTDTQYF.